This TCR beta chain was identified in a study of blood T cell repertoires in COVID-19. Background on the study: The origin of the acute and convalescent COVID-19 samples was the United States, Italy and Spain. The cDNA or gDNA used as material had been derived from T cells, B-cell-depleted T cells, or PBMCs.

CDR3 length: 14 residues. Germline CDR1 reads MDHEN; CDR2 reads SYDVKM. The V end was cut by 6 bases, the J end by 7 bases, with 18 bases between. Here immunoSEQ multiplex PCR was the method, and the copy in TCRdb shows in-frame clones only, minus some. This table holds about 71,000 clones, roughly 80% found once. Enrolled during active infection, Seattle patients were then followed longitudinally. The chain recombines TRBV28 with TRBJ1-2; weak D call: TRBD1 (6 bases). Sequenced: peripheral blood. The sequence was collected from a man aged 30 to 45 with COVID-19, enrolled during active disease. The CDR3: CASSHRGQGLGYTF. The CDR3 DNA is TGTGCCAGCAGCCACCGGGGACAAGGGCTTGGCTACACCTTC.